The rows below give T cell receptor beta chains drawn from one sample of a study of cytomegalovirus exposure and HLA in healthy donors. TCRdb's table, derived via immunoSEQ multiplex PCR, lists solely in-frame clones and lacks some. The listing records 100,000 to 150,000 clones. Material: PBMCs. The receptors come from a man aged 18 to 30 in good health and CMV-seronegative. The CDR3 runs from the conserved cysteine through the conserved F or W. A D gene is named only where the DNA matches it firmly.

TRBJ1-1 - TRBV1 TGCACCAGCAGCCCTGGGACAGGCGATTCGAACACTGAAGCTTTCTTT CTSSPGTGDSNTEAFF
TRBJ1-1 TRBD1 TRBV28 TGTGCCAGCAGTTTACCTGACAGGGTAGCTTTCTTT CASSLPDRVAFF
TRBJ2-5 - TRBV10-3 TGTGCCATCAGTGAGTCGGAGGTCAGACAAGAGACCCAGTACTTC CAISESEVRQETQYF
TRBJ1-2 - TRBV9 TGTGCCAGCAGCGTGGACACAGGCACCGGGGGCTACACCTTC CASSVDTGTGGYTF
TRBJ1-4 - TRBV4-3 TGCGCCAGCAGCCAAGATCCCCGGGATTTTAATGAAAAACTGTTTTTT CASSQDPRDFNEKLFF
TRBJ2-1 TRBD2 TRBV9 TGTGCCAGCAGCGTAGAAAGCGGGGGTACCCTTGAGCAGTTCTTC CASSVESGGTLEQFF
TRBJ1-6 - TRBV30 TGTGCCTGGAGAGGAGGGGTCAAAGATTCACCCCTCCACTTT CAWRGGVKDSPLHF
TRBJ2-7 - TRBV29-1 TGCAGCGTTGGGAATACAGGGTTCCAACCTGACGAGCAGTACTTC CSVGNTGFQPDEQYF
TRBJ2-7 - TRBV6-6 TGTGCCAGCAGTTACGACGCGGGAGAGCAGTACTTC CASSYDAGEQYF
TRBJ1-5 TRBD1 TRBV19 TGTGCCAGTAGTATCAGGGACAGGGGCTTCAATCAGCCCCAGCATTTT CASSIRDRGFNQPQHF
TRBJ1-1 TRBD1 TRBV11-2 TGTGCCAGCAGCTTCAGGGGGGTGAACACTGAAGCTTTCTTT CASSFRGVNTEAFF
TRBJ1-4 - TRBV28 TGTGCCAGCAGTTTAAGTTCAGGGGATCGGGAAAAACTGTTTTTT CASSLSSGDREKLFF
TRBJ1-1 - TRBV19 TGTGCCAGTAGTATATGGGGGGAGAACACTGAAGCTTTCTTT CASSIWGENTEAFF
TRBJ1-1 - TRBV7-2 TGTGCCAGCAGCCGCGAACCCTACGCTGAAGCTTTCTTT CASSREPYAEAFF
TRBJ2-3 - TRBV21-1 TGTGCCAGCAGCATTCCAGGGTCAGATACGCAGTATTTT CASSIPGSDTQYF
TRBJ1-1 - TRBV5-4 TGTGCCAGCAGCTTGCCCGTATTGAACACTGAAGCTTTCTTT CASSLPVLNTEAFF
TRBJ1-2 TRBD1 TRBV28 TGTGCCAGCAGCGCCCTAGGACAGGGACACTATGGCTACACCTTC CASSALGQGHYGYTF
TRBJ2-3 - TRBV10-3 TGTGCCATCAGTGATGGCAGAAGCACAGATACGCAGTATTTT CAISDGRSTDTQYF
TRBJ2-7 TRBD1 TRBV7-3 TGTGCCAGCAGCTGGACAGGGGGGGAGCAGTACTTC CASSWTGGEQYF
TRBJ1-1 TRBD1 TRBV18 TGTGCCAGCTCATTACCCGGGACAGGGACAATGAACACTGAAGCTTTCTTT CASSLPGTGTMNTEAFF
TRBJ2-3 TRBD1 TRBV11-2 TGTGCCAGCAGCCCGGGGACAGGGGGCGATACGCAGTATTTT CASSPGTGGDTQYF
TRBJ2-3 TRBD2 TRBV5-1 TGCGCCAGCAGTCCGGGGGCGGGAGGAGGCACAGATACGCAGTATTTT CASSPGAGGGTDTQYF
TRBJ2-1 - TRBV2 TGTGCCAGCAGTTACGGGGAGGTAAGCTCCTACAATGAGCAGTTCTTC CASSYGEVSSYNEQFF
TRBJ2-5 - TRBV4-1 TGCGCCAGCAGCGTCGGAGGGGCCCAAGAGACCCAGTACTTC CASSVGGAQETQYF
TRBJ2-5 - TRBV6-5 TGTGCCAGCAGTTACGCGACAGGTCAAGAGACCCAGTACTTC CASSYATGQETQYF
TRBJ1-1 - TRBV19 TGTGCCAGTAGTACCCGGGGAATCATTGAAGCTTTCTTT CASSTRGIIEAFF
TRBJ1-4 - TRBV11-2 TGTGCCAGCAGCTTAGTGGGAGCCTCAACTAATGAAAAACTGTTTTTT CASSLVGASTNEKLFF
TRBJ1-1 TRBD1 TRBV28 TGTGCCAGCAGTCCCTTCCCGGGACAGGGAATAATAACTGAAGCTTTCTTT CASSPFPGQGIITEAFF
TRBJ2-7 TRBD1 TRBV27 TGTGCCAGCAGCCTAAGGTCGGACAGGGGTTACGAGCAGTACTTC CASSLRSDRGYEQYF
TRBJ1-2 - TRBV7-3 TGTGCCAGCAGCTACCGCCGGGGGAGCAAGGGAGCTAACTATGGCTACACCTTC CASSYRRGSKGANYGYTF
TRBJ1-1 TRBD1 TRBV5-1 TGCGCCAGCAGCTTGAAGGGACAGCTTACTGAAGCTTTCTTT CASSLKGQLTEAFF
TRBJ2-6 TRBD1 TRBV5-1 TGCGCCAGCAGCTACAGGGGTGAGGGGGCCAACGTCCTGACTTTC CASSYRGEGANVLTF